This TCR beta chain was recovered during a study of cytomegalovirus exposure and HLA in healthy donors. This clone was seen a handful of times. Its antigen remains unidentified. The study, taken as a whole, reports: Usually a TCR sequence was rare, but some public TCRs were found in many donors. Common viral pathogens seemed, in a later analysis, to connect with several of the most significant clusters. An analysis was carried out at a later point. It showed that HLA-associated TCR beta chains were more clonally expanded than equally common non-associated chains.

PCR amplification relied on 60 Vbeta primers (plus 13 Jbeta primers). Method: immunoSEQ multiplex PCR; TCRdb's copy keeps in-frame clones and lacks some. The sample consists of 150,000 to 200,000 clones, about 82% of them appearing once. Trimming left V 2 bases short and J 7 bases short, with 16 bases between. The CDR3 has 15 residues. Germline CDR1 reads SGHDT; CDR2 reads YYEEEE. The chain uses TRBV5-6 and TRBJ2-1; tentative D call: TRBD2 (7 bases). The material sequenced was PBMCs. This receptor was identified in a young woman in good health and CMV-seronegative. The CDR3 DNA sequence: TGTGCCAGCAGCTTAGGGGGGGGGCGTATAAATGAGCAGTTCTTC. It yields the protein CASSLGGGRINEQFF.